A selection of T cell receptor beta chains follows, all from one sample in a study of metastatic and nonmetastatic thyroid tumors. TCRdb re-clonotyped the PCR reads through MiXCR. The table lists tens of thousands of clones, around an eighth of them singletons. The sequenced material came from tumor tissue. All receptors derive from a female donor with papillary thyroid cancer or a benign thyroid nodule (not recorded which). Some clones in this sample may be carry-over from other donors' samples. CDR3s include the opening cysteine and the closing phenylalanine or tryptophan. Each record gives: V gene, clone size, CDR3 protein. Clone size is given for some rows only: seen once, a few or many times, or a class if the clone is expanded.

v_gene: TRBV30; abundance: NA; CDR3aa: CAMGLTADTQYF
v_gene: TRBV4-1; abundance: many; CDR3aa: CASSQVGDPTDTQYF
v_gene: TRBV12-3/TRBV12-4; abundance: many; CDR3aa: CASSFASGSRSNTGELFF
v_gene: TRBV12-3/TRBV12-4; abundance: many; CDR3aa: CASSLQSSYEQYF
v_gene: TRBV2; abundance: many; CDR3aa: CASRTGKESPLHF
v_gene: TRBV5-4; abundance: NA; CDR3aa: CASSFLAGGSYEQYF
v_gene: TRBV5-1; abundance: many; CDR3aa: CASTLGSSYNEQFF
v_gene: TRBV5-1; abundance: many; CDR3aa: CASSPRTGKETQYF
v_gene: TRBV15; abundance: few; CDR3aa: CATSKQNRGITEAFF
v_gene: TRBV6-4; abundance: many; CDR3aa: CASSDLVSDTQYF
v_gene: TRBV5-1; abundance: many; CDR3aa: CASSLGPTSTDTQYF
v_gene: TRBV6-1; abundance: many; CDR3aa: CASKAPGGREQYF
v_gene: TRBV27; abundance: few; CDR3aa: CASSWDSTDTQYF
v_gene: TRBV12-3/TRBV12-4; abundance: many; CDR3aa: CASRGTGGDYEQYF
v_gene: TRBV6-1; abundance: NA; CDR3aa: CASSLRWPYYEQYF
v_gene: TRBV28; abundance: many; CDR3aa: CASSPIGIQGLDGYTF
v_gene: TRBV5-4; abundance: many; CDR3aa: CASSENYGQGYGYTF
v_gene: TRBV7-2; abundance: once; CDR3aa: CASSFPQGDIQYF
v_gene: TRBV6-2/TRBV6-3; abundance: many; CDR3aa: CASSRNLPTAKQPQHF
v_gene: TRBV20-1; abundance: NA; CDR3aa: CSASASGGGEDTQYF
v_gene: TRBV7-6; abundance: many; CDR3aa: CASSLAEVSEQFF
v_gene: TRBV6-2/TRBV6-3; abundance: many; CDR3aa: CASSEIGTAKNIQYF
v_gene: TRBV10-2; abundance: NA; CDR3aa: CASSDERKPLYEQCF
v_gene: TRBV11-2; abundance: NA; CDR3aa: CASSLLSAGATVELFF
v_gene: TRBV20-1; abundance: many; CDR3aa: CSARDTKTGALVSSYNEQFF
v_gene: TRBV20-1; abundance: many; CDR3aa: CSAPDRGNQPQHF
v_gene: TRBV29-1; abundance: many; CDR3aa: CSVEDGRRVAEAFF
v_gene: TRBV13; abundance: medium-sized; CDR3aa: CASSTRQGWEKLFF
v_gene: TRBV6-4; abundance: NA; CDR3aa: CASSASSGRAPYNEQFF
v_gene: TRBV2; abundance: medium-sized; CDR3aa: CASSDSGTTLWGEYF
v_gene: TRBV20-1; abundance: many; CDR3aa: CSARDRDRATGELFF
v_gene: TRBV7-9; abundance: NA; CDR3aa: CASSQAGETEAFF
v_gene: TRBV7-2; abundance: many; CDR3aa: CASSPGSGGVYF
v_gene: TRBV7-2; abundance: many; CDR3aa: CASSSELGSGGLDEQYF
v_gene: TRBV29-1; abundance: NA; CDR3aa: CSVGPGYTEAFF
v_gene: TRBV27; abundance: many; CDR3aa: CASSRTSGRYEQYF
v_gene: TRBV20-1; abundance: many; CDR3aa: CSARPGGAGQETQYF
v_gene: TRBV20-1; abundance: NA; CDR3aa: CSARPKSDTQYF
v_gene: TRBV6-5; abundance: many; CDR3aa: CASSYSPGVMNTEAFF
v_gene: TRBV2; abundance: many; CDR3aa: CASSDSDFGYTF
v_gene: TRBV28; abundance: few; CDR3aa: CASKGRTGEAFF
v_gene: TRBV7-6; abundance: many; CDR3aa: CASSSGTSVGREQFF
v_gene: TRBV12-3/TRBV12-4; abundance: many; CDR3aa: CASTLGGGEQYF
v_gene: TRBV7-7; abundance: many; CDR3aa: CASSLSREVDGYTF
v_gene: TRBV12-3/TRBV12-4; abundance: NA; CDR3aa: CASSLQSSYEQYF
v_gene: TRBV2; abundance: many; CDR3aa: CASSEKGQVTYEQYF
v_gene: TRBV7-2; abundance: NA; CDR3aa: CASGLVGEGNEQFF
v_gene: TRBV7-1; abundance: NA; CDR3aa: CASSSKPRTSGSGTDTQYF
v_gene: TRBV7-9; abundance: many; CDR3aa: CASSQQGASYGYTF
v_gene: TRBV19; abundance: many; CDR3aa: CASSIAGLADSSYEQYF
v_gene: TRBV11-3; abundance: many; CDR3aa: CASSLDTSYEQYF
v_gene: TRBV18; abundance: NA; CDR3aa: CASSPRTPRTDTQYF
v_gene: TRBV16; abundance: many; CDR3aa: CASSQSAGPGANVLTF
v_gene: TRBV5-1; abundance: NA; CDR3aa: CASRDGQGAWYEQYF
v_gene: TRBV20-1; abundance: many; CDR3aa: CSARDSGLAGDEQYF
v_gene: TRBV24-1; abundance: many; CDR3aa: CATSPLGAHNEQFF
v_gene: TRBV20-1; abundance: many; CDR3aa: CSARDQASGTFSYNEQFF
v_gene: TRBV11-3; abundance: once; CDR3aa: CASGSQGGETQYF